These 13 T cell receptor beta chains were all obtained from the same sample, sequenced in a study of blood T cell repertoires in COVID-19. The data were produced by immunoSEQ multiplex PCR, yet TCRdb's version contains in-frame clones alone and is incomplete. The repertoire consists of hundreds of thousands of clones, with just under 90% occurring once and the leading ten covering roughly 0.25%. The sample consisted of peripheral blood. The receptors shown here come from a woman between 18 and 30 years old with acute or convalescent COVID-19.

This clone was detected once. This rearrangement joins TRBV5-1 to TRBJ2-2; D remains ambiguous. V gave up 3 bases and J gave up 2 bases, with 14 bases separating them. The CDR3 contains 16 residues. Germline assignment: CDR1 SGHRS and CDR2 YFSETQ. This CDR3 reads CASSSLASINTGELFF. The DNA of the CDR3 is TGCGCCAGCAGCTCGTTGGCCTCAATCAACACCGGGGAGCTGTTTTTT.

As concerns this clone: Germline is not matched at one junction end, which may reflect a read error. V usage is TRBV6-1 and J usage is TRBJ2-2; no definite D call. There are 17 residues in the CDR3. Per germline, CDR1 MNHNS and CDR2 SASEGT. The CDR3 nucleotides read TGTGCCAGCCGTGAATTGTCGCGTAGAGTGGACACCGGGGAGCTGTTTTTT. Translated: CASRELSRRVDTGELFF.

The chain employs TRBV7-7 and TRBJ1-5; D is unclear. The V gene's germline CDR1 is SSHAT and CDR2 FNYEAQ (reference sequence). The germline V and J ends were trimmed by 4 bases and 1 base, with 17 bases remaining between them. CDR3 size: 17 residues. The CDR3 DNA follows: TGTGCCAGCAGCTCAGAACCTGGACGGGAAAGCAATCAGCCCCAGCATTTT. This gives the protein CASSSEPGRESNQPQHF.

This rearrangement joins TRBV7-8 to TRBJ1-1, with a tentative D call TRBD1 (6 bases). The ends were cut back, 5 bases at V and 9 bases at J, with 25 bases in the middle. The CDR3 covers 16 residues. Germline CDR1 is SGHVS and CDR2 is FQNEAQ. In nucleotides, the CDR3 is TGTGCCAGCAGCGCCCCTCTTCATGTGGACAGACGACAAGCTTTCTTT. Residues: CASSAPLHVDRRQAFF.

This clone was seen only a few times. The CDR3 loop is CAWSGGSGNTIYF. CDR3 in DNA: TGTGCCTGGAGCGGGGGCTCTGGAAACACCATATATTTT. This chain links TRBV30 with TRBJ1-3; D possibly corresponds to TRBD1 (5 bases). V lost 3 bases, J lost 0 bases, and 6 bases lay in between. The CDR3 totals 13 residues. The germline V gene encodes CDR1 GTSNPN and CDR2 SVGIG (reference sequence).

This clone was observed a single time. The gene calls are TRBV15 and TRBJ1-1; 8 bases map to TRBD1. Germline CDR1 is LNHNV and CDR2 is YYDKDF (reference sequence). This CDR3 has 15 amino acids. The ends lost 0 bases at V and 4 bases at J; junction bases unmatched: 4. CDR3 amino acids: CATSREDRVVTEAFF. The CDR3 coding sequence is TGTGCCACCAGCAGAGAGGACAGGGTGGTCACTGAAGCTTTCTTT.

The J gene is TRBJ1-1, the V gene TRBV21-1; TRBD1 is the table's D call and was not checked against the DNA. TRBV21-1 is reported as a pseudogene. This CDR3 is built from 11 residues. CDR3 in DNA: TGTGCCAGCAGCAAACAGGCTGAAGCTTTCTTT. It encodes CASSKQAEAFF.

The rearrangement uses TRBV5-6 and TRBJ1-2; 8 bases line up with TRBD1. Trimming took 2 bases from V and 4 from J; bases not matched to a gene: 7. CDR3 length equals 15 residues. CDR1 SGHDT and CDR2 YYEEEE come from the germline V gene. This chain's CDR3 is CASSLGGQDFYGYTF. The CDR3 DNA follows: TGTGCCAGCAGCTTAGGGGGACAGGACTTCTATGGCTACACCTTC.

The chain carries TRBV10-3 and TRBJ2-2; possible D gene TRBD1, 5 bases. This CDR3 is built from 12 residues. V lost 4 bases to trimming and J lost 6 bases, with 6 bases between them. Per germline, CDR1 ENHRY and CDR2 SYGVKD. The CDR3 coding sequence is TGTGCCATCAGTGGGGGCGCCGGGGAGCTGTTTTTT. The encoded protein is CAISGGAGELFF.

The CDR3 nucleotides read TGTGCCAGTCACAGGGGGCCTGGGGCCAACGTCCTGACTTTC. Its protein product is CASHRGPGANVLTF. The chain joins TRBV19 to TRBJ2-6; 9 nucleotides align to TRBD1. Trimming removed 8 bases from V and 2 bases from J; junction bases left unmatched: 1. Germline lookup yields CDR1 LNHDA and CDR2 SQIVND (reference sequence). This CDR3 comprises 14 residues.

V usage is TRBV5-6 and J usage is TRBJ1-1, with D perhaps TRBD1 (5 bases). The CDR3 has 12 amino acids. Deletions cut 1 base from V and 11 bases from J, with 12 bases between. Germline CDR1 and CDR2: SGHDT and YYEEEE. CDR3 sequence reads: CASSLTLGQAFF. The CDR3 DNA reads as TGTGCCAGCAGCTTGACTTTGGGGCAGGCTTTCTTT.

The chain recombines TRBV6-5 with TRBJ1-6; 7 bases agree with TRBD1. The ends lost 6 bases at V and 6 bases at J; junction bases unmatched: 8. The CDR3 covers 15 residues. Per the germline V gene, CDR1 is MNHEY and CDR2 is SVGAGI. Written as DNA, the CDR3 is TGTGCCAGCAGCCTATTCCGGGACAGTAATTCACCCCTCCACTTT. Translated: CASSLFRDSNSPLHF.

The chain combines TRBV29-1 with TRBJ2-7; 7 nucleotides agree with TRBD1. The CDR3 length is 12 residues. CDR1 and CDR2 from the germline V gene are SQVTM and ANQGSEA. The V and J ends lost 4 bases and 6 bases, in that order; junction bases with no gene match: 6. This chain's CDR3 is CSVAPGQREQYF. The CDR3 DNA reads as TGCAGCGTTGCCCCGGGACAGCGCGAGCAGTACTTC.